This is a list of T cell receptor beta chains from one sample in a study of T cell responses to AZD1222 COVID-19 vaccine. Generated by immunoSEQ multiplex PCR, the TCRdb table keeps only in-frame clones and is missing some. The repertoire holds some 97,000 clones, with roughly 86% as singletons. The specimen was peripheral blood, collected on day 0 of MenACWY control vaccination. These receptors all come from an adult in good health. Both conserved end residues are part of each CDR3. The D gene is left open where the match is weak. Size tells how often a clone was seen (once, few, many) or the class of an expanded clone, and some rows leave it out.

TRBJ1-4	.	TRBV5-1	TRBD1	TGCGCCAGCAGCTACGTGGCCGAAACAGGGGGTGCCAATGAAAAACTGTTTTTT	CASSYVAETGGANEKLFF
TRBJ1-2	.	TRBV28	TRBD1	TGTGCCAGCAGCGTGGGACAGGGGACCTATGGCTACACCTTC	CASSVGQGTYGYTF
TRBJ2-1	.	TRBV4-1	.	TGCGCCAGCAGCGCACGTCTTAGGACTTTAGGGAATGAGCAGTTCTTC	CASSARLRTLGNEQFF
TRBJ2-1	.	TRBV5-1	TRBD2	TGCGCCAGCAGCTTAAGCGGGGACTACAATGAGCAGTTCTTC	CASSLSGDYNEQFF
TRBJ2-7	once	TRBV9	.	TGTGCCAGCAGCGTTGAAGCGGGCTTCTACGAGCAGTACTTC	CASSVEAGFYEQYF
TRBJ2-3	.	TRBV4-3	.	TGCGCCAGCAGCCCCTCCCGGGACCGGGGTACGCAGTATTTT	CASSPSRDRGTQYF
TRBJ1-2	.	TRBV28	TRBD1	TGTGCCAGCAGGACAGGGGTTTTTGGCTACACCTTC	CASRTGVFGYTF
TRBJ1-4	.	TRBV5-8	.	TGTGCCAGCAGCCGAACCTTGGGGGCGCGGAGTGAAAAACTGTTTTTT	CASSRTLGARSEKLFF
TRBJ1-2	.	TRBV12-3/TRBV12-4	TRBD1	TGTGCCAGCAGGACTACAGGGGCGGCTGGCTACACCTTC	CASRTTGAAGYTF
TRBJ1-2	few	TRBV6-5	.	TGTGCCAGCAGAAGAGACGGGACCTTATATGGCTACACCTTC	CASRRDGTLYGYTF
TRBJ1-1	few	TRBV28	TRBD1	TGTGCCAGCAGTCGCCAGGGGGTTACGGACACTGAAGCTTTCTTT	CASSRQGVTDTEAFF
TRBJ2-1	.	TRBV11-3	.	TGTGCCAGCAGCTTATGGGGCAGTGCCAATGAGCAGTTCTTC	CASSLWGSANEQFF
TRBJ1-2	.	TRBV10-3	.	TGTGCCATCAGCGAGGCTGGGGACTATGGCTACACCTTC	CAISEAGDYGYTF
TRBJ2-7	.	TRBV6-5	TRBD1	TGTGCCAGCAGTCGGACAGGGGGAACCTACGAGCAGTACTTC	CASSRTGGTYEQYF
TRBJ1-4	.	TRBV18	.	TGTGCCAGCTCACCACTCGCAGGTCGCGTTTCGGCGGAAAAACTGTTTTTT	CASSPLAGRVSAEKLFF
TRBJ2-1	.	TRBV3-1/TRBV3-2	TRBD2	TGTGCCAGCAGCCAGGAGGGAGCTAGCGGGGACAATGAGCAGTTCTTC	CASSQEGASGDNEQFF
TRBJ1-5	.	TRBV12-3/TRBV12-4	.	TGTGCCAGCAATGGGGCCCAGGATCAGCCCCAGCATTTT	CASNGAQDQPQHF
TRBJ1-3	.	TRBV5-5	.	TGTGCCAGCAGCTTGGGAGGAAACACCATATATTTT	CASSLGGNTIYF
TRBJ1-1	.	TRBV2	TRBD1	TGTGCCAGCACCTACCAGGGGGTAAACACTGAAGCTTTCTTT	CASTYQGVNTEAFF
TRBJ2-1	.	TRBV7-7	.	TGTGCTAGCAGCTTAGGGGGAGGGCAGGATGAGCAGTTCTTC	CASSLGGGQDEQFF
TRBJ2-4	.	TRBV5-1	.	TGCGCCAGCAGCTTGGTTGAAAACATTCAGTACTTC	CASSLVENIQYF
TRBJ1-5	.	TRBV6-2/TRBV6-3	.	TGTGCCAGCAGTTACTCGACATATCGACAGCCCAATCAGCCCCAGCATTTT	CASSYSTYRQPNQPQHF
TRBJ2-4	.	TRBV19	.	TGTGCCAGTAGTATAGATTTGGGGATTCAGTACTTC	CASSIDLGIQYF
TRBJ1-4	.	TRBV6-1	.	TGTGCCAGCAGTGAATCCTCGATCGCCCAGGAGGAAAAACTGTTTTTT	CASSESSIAQEEKLFF
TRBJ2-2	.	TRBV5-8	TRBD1	TGTGCCAGCAGCGGTGCTGGGGACAGGATTAGGTTGAACACCGGGGAGCTGTTTTTT	CASSGAGDRIRLNTGELFF
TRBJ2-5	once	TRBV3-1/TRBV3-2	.	TGTGCCAGCAGCCAAGCTTGGGGGCAAGAGACCCAGTACTTC	CASSQAWGQETQYF
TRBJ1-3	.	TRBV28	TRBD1	TGTGCCAGCAGTCAAGACAGGGGCGGTGGTAACACCATATATTTT	CASSQDRGGGNTIYF
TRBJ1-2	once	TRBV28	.	TGTGCCAGCAGTGACAAGGCCCTGTATGGCTACACCTTC	CASSDKALYGYTF
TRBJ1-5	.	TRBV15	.	TGTGCCACCAGCAGAGTTGGCACAGCCGATCAGCCCCAGCATTTT	CATSRVGTADQPQHF
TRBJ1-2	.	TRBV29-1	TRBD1	TGCAGCGTCGACAAAACGACAGGGGGCGGAGGCTACACCTTC	CSVDKTTGGGGYTF
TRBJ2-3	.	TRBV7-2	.	TGTGCCAGCAGCTTAGGCCACAGCACAGATACGCAGTATTTT	CASSLGHSTDTQYF
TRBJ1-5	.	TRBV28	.	TGTGCCAGCACCGTACCTCGGACAGCCAAGGGTCGGCCCCAGCATTTT	CASTVPRTAKGRPQHF
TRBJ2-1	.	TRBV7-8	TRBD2	TGTGCCAGCAGCTTAGGCAGCGGGGACTACAATGAGCAGTTCTTC	CASSLGSGDYNEQFF
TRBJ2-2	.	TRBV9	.	TGTGCCAGCAGCGTAGCGGGGGGCTCGAACACCGGGGAGCTGTTTTTT	CASSVAGGSNTGELFF
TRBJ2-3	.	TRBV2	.	TGTGCCAGCAAACTAGACGGGGTGGAAGATACGCAGTATTTT	CASKLDGVEDTQYF
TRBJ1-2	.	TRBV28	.	TGTGCCAGCAGTTCAGGACCGGGCGGCTACACCTTC	CASSSGPGGYTF
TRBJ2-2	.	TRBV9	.	TGTGCCAGCAGCGTGAACACCGGGGAGCTGTTTTTT	CASSVNTGELFF
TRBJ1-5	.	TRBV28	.	TGTGCCAGCAGTTCCGGTGATCAGCCCCAGCATTTT	CASSSGDQPQHF
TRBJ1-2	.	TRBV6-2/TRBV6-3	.	TGTGCCAGCAGTTACATACCGTCGAGCTATGGCTACACCTTC	CASSYIPSSYGYTF
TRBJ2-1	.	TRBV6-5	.	TGTGCCTTATACGGGGCGTTACCCAATGAGCAGTTCTTC	CALYGALPNEQFF
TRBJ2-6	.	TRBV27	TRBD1	TGTGCCAGCAGTCCCGGACAGGGGGCCTCTGGGGCCAACGTCCTGACTTTC	CASSPGQGASGANVLTF
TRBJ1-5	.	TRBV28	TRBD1	TGTGCCAGCAGTGGGACAGGGGGCAATCAGCCCCAGCATTTT	CASSGTGGNQPQHF
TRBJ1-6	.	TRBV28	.	TGTGCCAGCAGTGCAGGGCGTACGTCCTATAATTCACCCCTCCACTTT	CASSAGRTSYNSPLHF
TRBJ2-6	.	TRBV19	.	TGTGCCAGTAGTATGGCCGGGGCCAACGTCCTGACTTTC	CASSMAGANVLTF
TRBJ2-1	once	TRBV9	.	TGTGCCAGCAGCCAGGGGGGTATCTACAATGAGCAGTTCTTC	CASSQGGIYNEQFF
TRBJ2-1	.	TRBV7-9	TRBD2	TGTGCCAGCAGCTCAGCGGGAGGCAATGAGCAGTTCTTC	CASSSAGGNEQFF
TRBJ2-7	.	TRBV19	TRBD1	TGTGCCAGTAGACATACGGGGACAGGGCAATCCTACGAGCAGTACTTC	CASRHTGTGQSYEQYF
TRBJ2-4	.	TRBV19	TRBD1	TGTGCCAGTAGTAGTACAGGGGGCGCGGGCATTCAGTACTTC	CASSSTGGAGIQYF
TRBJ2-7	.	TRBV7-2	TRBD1	TGTGCCAGCAGACGATACAGGGGCCCATCCTACGAGCAGTACTTC	CASRRYRGPSYEQYF
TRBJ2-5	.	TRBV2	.	TGTGCCAGCGGGGTTGGAGGGGGCCAAGAGACCCAGTACTTC	CASGVGGGQETQYF
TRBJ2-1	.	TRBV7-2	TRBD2	TGTGCCAGCAGATCGACTAGCGGGAAGTACAATGAGCAGTTCTTC	CASRSTSGKYNEQFF
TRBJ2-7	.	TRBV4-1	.	TGCGCCAGCAGCCACAGGGCCTACTACGAGCAGTACTTC	CASSHRAYYEQYF
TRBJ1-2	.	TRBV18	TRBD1	TGTGCCAGCTCACCACCCGGGAGGGGGCATAGCTATGGCTACACCTTC	CASSPPGRGHSYGYTF
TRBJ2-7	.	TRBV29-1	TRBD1	TGCAGCGTTGGGGGGGACAGGGGCGTCTCCTACGAGCAGTACTTC	CSVGGDRGVSYEQYF